Listed here is a single T cell receptor (beta chain). This record comes from a study of T cells in localized non-small cell lung cancer. Assay used: immunoSEQ multiplex PCR; TCRdb lists only in-frame clones, some missing. The sample contains more than 30,000 clones, 85% to 90% of which appear only once. The material was peripheral blood, obtained before any cancer treatment. The TCR originated in a male donor aged 60 or older with stage III lung adenocarcinoma.

Here the CDR3 DNA reads TGCAGCGTTCGGGGGGGGCAGGATCAGCCCCAGCATTTT. This translates into CSVRGGQDQPQHF. The gene calls are TRBV29-1 and TRBJ1-5, with D possibly matching TRBD1 (6 bases). This CDR3 contains 13 residues. In germline, CDR1 is SQVTM, CDR2 ANQGSEA. Between the trimmed V and J ends, which lost 5 bases and 5 bases, there was a span of 13 bases.